This TCR beta chain was identified during a study of CD8 T cells in ankylosing spondylitis (dated by TCRdb to between 2016 and 2019). Describing the broader study: The study profiled T cell receptor beta repertoires in healthy donors and ankylosing spondylitis patients to find disease-linked TCR variants. In total, the full study cohort was made up of approximately 99 healthy donors and approximately 24 ankylosing spondylitis patients. Samples of peripheral blood were taken, and for ankylosing spondylitis patients, synovial fluid was collected as well. Study-wide conclusions, independent of this receptor: A TCR beta motif of 7 or 8 highly homologous amino acid variants appeared characteristic of blood from ankylosing spondylitis patients. Some of the motif variants had been reported before in the synovial fluid and blood of reactive arthritis patients, a finding that suggests common disease-initiation mechanisms. The disease-linked clones showed a CD8+ phenotype and occurred at relatively low frequencies in peripheral blood. The disease-linked clones were reported to be significantly enriched in matched synovial fluid samples from ankylosing spondylitis patients.

The CDR3 has 13 amino acids, counting the end cysteine and phenylalanine. Only the CDR3 region is kept as DNA, spanning 39 bases read in frame from base 1. As encoded in the germline V gene, CDR1 is MDHEN while CDR2 is SYDVKM. Sequencing used an Illumina HiSeq 2500. TCR beta libraries were prepared by quantitative 5'-RACE with molecular barcodes. Turning to the authors' computational methods: Disease-linked TCR variants were identified with a new computational method built on a probabilistic model of VDJ rearrangement. TCRdb cleaned the public reads at Q25 with fastp, built clones with MiXCR and kept in-frame beta chains. Identical CDR3 protein sequences are pooled into one entry, listed with their most common genes and DNA. These V and J calls are TCRdb output, not the study's own analysis. The sample includes about 480,000 distinct CDR3 sequences, with 15% to 20% observed a single time. 1% of the sample comes from the top ten.

Remarks on this clonotype: No antigen is known for it. Sequence at one end of the junction differs from germline and may be a read error.

The sample comprised blood, either unsorted or a sorted T cell fraction (not recorded which). Rearrangement joined TRBV28 to TRBJ2-1; 12 junctional bases match TRBD2. The TCR was taken from a male donor with ankylosing spondylitis. The DNA sequence is given as TGTGCCAGCAGGCGGGGGACTAGCGGGTTTTTGGTCTTC. Translated, it gives CASRRGTSGFLVF.